Following are 15 T cell receptor beta chains from one sample sequenced in a study of response to subunit inactivated influenza vaccine. TCRdb itself ran the RT-PCR reads through MiXCR, one entry per CDR3 protein. This table has roughly 700,000 distinct CDR3 sequences, approximately 15% appearing once. The material was PBMCs from blood, obtained 14 days before vaccination. The receptors derive from a man in his fifties who received an inactivated influenza vaccine.

In this sample, this clonotype turned up a few times. The chain couples TRBV12-3 or TRBV12-4 to TRBJ1-2; perhaps TRBD1 as D (6 bases). V was shortened by 6 bases and J by 13 bases, with 21 bases between the two germline ends. CDR3 length: 13 residues. In nucleotides, the CDR3 is TGTGCCAGCAGCCCTCACAGGGAGTCAGTGTCCACCTTC. It is translated as CASSPHRESVSTF.

This chain uses TRBV4-3 with TRBJ2-3; 9 positions match TRBD1. The CDR3 spans 17 residues. The V and J ends lost 0 bases and 2 bases, in that order; junction bases with no gene match: 6. Germline-derived CDR1 and CDR2 are LGHNA and YSLEER. CDR3 residues: CASSQDPGTGYTDTQYF. CDR3 DNA: TGCGCCAGCAGCCAAGATCCCGGGACAGGGTACACAGATACGCAGTATTTT.

This clonotype was detected only a few times. The chain carries TRBV28 and TRBJ2-7; the D is unclear. This CDR3 region has 16 residues. The germline gives CDR1 MDHEN, CDR2 SYDVKM. V was clipped by 5 bases and J by 2 bases, with 19 bases between them. The CDR3 coding sequence is TGTGCCAGCAGTCGACCAAGTGGACCGAAACCCTACGAGCAGTACTTC. It is translated as CASSRPSGPKPYEQYF.

The CDR3 DNA follows: TGTGCCAGCAGCCAAGTTTATTTAGCTGGGACTAGCGGAGCCTACGAGCAGTACTTC. It translates to CASSQVYLAGTSGAYEQYF. The chain joins TRBV4-2 to TRBJ2-7, with 11 positions matching TRBD2. The CDR3 runs to 19 residues. J lost 2 bases, V lost 1 base, and 13 bases had no gene match. Germline CDR1 reads LGHNA; CDR2 reads YNFKEQ.

The V and J genes are TRBV7-2 and TRBJ2-5; D is tentatively TRBD1 or TRBD2 (6 bases each). The CDR3 is 15 amino acids. The V end was cut by 5 bases, the J end by 4 bases, with 17 bases between. The germline V gene encodes CDR1 SGHTA and CDR2 FQGNSA. CDR3 sequence (DNA): TGTGCCAGCAGCGCCCTCCGGGGGCTGGGAGAGACCCAGTACTTC. The encoded protein is CASSALRGLGETQYF.

This clonotype was observed a few times. This sequence joins TRBV7-2 and TRBJ2-1, with 9 bases matching TRBD2. Unmatched junction bases numbered 7, after V lost 5 bases and J lost 8 bases. The germline gives CDR1 SGHTA, CDR2 FQGNSA. This CDR3 is built from 14 residues. CDR3 in amino acids: CASSRTTSGYEQFF. CDR3 DNA sequence: TGTGCCAGCAGCCGGACGACTAGCGGTTATGAGCAGTTCTTC.

This chain links TRBV3-1 with TRBJ1-1; D possibly corresponds to TRBD1 (5 bases). The CDR3 loop spans 17 amino acids. V was shortened by 4 bases and J by 2 bases, with 20 bases between the two germline ends. Per germline, CDR1 LGHDT and CDR2 YNNKEL (reference sequence). This chain's CDR3 is CASSLGRRREFNTEAFF. The CDR3 DNA sequence: TGTGCCAGCAGCCTAGGACGCCGCAGGGAATTCAACACTGAAGCTTTCTTT.

The chain recombines TRBV28 with TRBJ2-5, with D perhaps TRBD2 (6 bases). The germline gives CDR1 MDHEN, CDR2 SYDVKM. The CDR3 spans 16 residues. The ends were cut back, 5 bases at V and 7 bases at J, with 23 bases in the middle. The CDR3 DNA follows: TGTGCCAGCAGTGCTATTTGGGACTCCTCAGGCGGGACCCAGTACTTC. It codes for CASSAIWDSSGGTQYF.

J is TRBJ2-1 and V is TRBV3-1; TRBD2 matches at 12 bases. With V trimmed by 0 bases and J by 2 bases, 2 bases remained unmatched. Germline V lookup: CDR1 LGHDT, CDR2 YNNKEL (reference sequence). There are 17 residues in the CDR3. CDR3 sequence reads: CASSQDSSGRAYNEQFF. For the CDR3, the DNA is TGTGCCAGCAGCCAAGATTCTAGCGGGAGGGCCTACAATGAGCAGTTCTTC.

CDR3 coding DNA: TGTGCCAGCAGGGGGACAGGGGGCTTGACTGAAGCTTTCTTT. Its protein is CASRGTGGLTEAFF. The chain carries TRBV12-3 or TRBV12-4 and TRBJ1-1; TRBD1 aligns across 12 bases. Trimming at V came to 6 bases and at J to 5 bases, leaving 4 bases not matched to a gene. There are 14 residues in the CDR3.

This clonotype was detected only a few times. The genes are TRBV7-9 and TRBJ2-2, with 7 bases identical to TRBD2. Germline-derived CDR1 and CDR2 are SEHNR and FQNEAQ (reference sequence). CDR3 length: 17 amino acids. V lost 1 base and J lost 4; bases outside the gene matches: 9. CDR3 nucleotide sequence: TGTGCCAGCAGCTTAGTCCATGAACTAGCGCTCACCGGGGAGCTGTTTTTT. Translated: CASSLVHELALTGELFF.

The J gene is TRBJ1-1, the V gene TRBV15; D is perhaps TRBD1 (6 bases). The germline V and J ends were trimmed by 5 bases and 7 bases, with 11 bases remaining between them. Germline CDR1 LNHNV, CDR2 YYDKDF (reference sequence). This CDR3 spans 12 amino acids. CDR3 in DNA: TGTGCCACCAGCCGAAAGGGGGATGAAGCTTTCTTT. Translating it yields CATSRKGDEAFF.

The chain links TRBV29-1 to TRBJ1-1; no definite D call. Trimming cost V 4 bases and J 6 bases, with 9 bases left between them. Germline V gene lookup returns CDR1 SQVTM and CDR2 ANQGSEA. The CDR3 consists of 11 residues. CDR3 nucleotide sequence: TGCAGCGTTGGGTCTGATCCTGAAGCTTTCTTT. Translating it yields CSVGSDPEAFF.

Concerning this clonotype itself: One end of the junction is discordant with germline, which a read error may explain. The CDR3 spells CASTLQGPVDGYTF. The CDR3, as DNA: TGTGCCAGCACTTTACAGGGGCCGGTGGATGGCTACACCTTC. J is TRBJ1-2 and V is TRBV12-3 or TRBV12-4; 7 nucleotides match TRBD1. This CDR3 region has 14 residues.

This clonotype was counted at least ten times. The rearrangement links TRBV7-9 to TRBJ2-1, with no clear D. Trimming removed 5 bases at V and 8 bases at J, with 10 bases between. The CDR3 runs 12 residues. From germline, CDR1 is SEHNR and CDR2 FQNEAQ (reference sequence). CDR3 region: CASSLRSDEQFF. The CDR3 coding sequence is TGTGCCAGCAGCCTCAGGTCGGATGAGCAGTTCTTC.